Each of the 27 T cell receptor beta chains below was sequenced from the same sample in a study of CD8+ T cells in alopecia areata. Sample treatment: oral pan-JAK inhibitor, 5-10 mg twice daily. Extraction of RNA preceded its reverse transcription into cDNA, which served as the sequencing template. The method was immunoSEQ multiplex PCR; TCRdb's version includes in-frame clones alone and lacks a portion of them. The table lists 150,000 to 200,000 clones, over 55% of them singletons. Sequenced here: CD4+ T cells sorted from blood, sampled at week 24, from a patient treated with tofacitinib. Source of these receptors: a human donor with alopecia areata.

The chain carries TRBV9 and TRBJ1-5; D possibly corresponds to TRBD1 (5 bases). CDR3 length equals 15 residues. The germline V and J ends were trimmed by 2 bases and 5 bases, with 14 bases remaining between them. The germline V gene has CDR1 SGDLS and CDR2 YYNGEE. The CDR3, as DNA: TGTGCCAGCAGCGTGTCCGCACAGGAGGATCAGCCCCAGCATTTT. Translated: CASSVSAQEDQPQHF.

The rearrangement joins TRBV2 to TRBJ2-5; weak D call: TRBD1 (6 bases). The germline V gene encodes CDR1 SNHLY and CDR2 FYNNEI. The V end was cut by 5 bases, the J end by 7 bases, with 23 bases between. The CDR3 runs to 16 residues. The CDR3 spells CASSQSMGAGEVTQYF. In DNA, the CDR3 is TGTGCCAGCAGTCAATCGATGGGGGCAGGAGAGGTGACCCAGTACTTC. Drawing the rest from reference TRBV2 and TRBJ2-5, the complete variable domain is EPEVTQTPSHQVTQMGQEVILRCVPISNHLYFYWYRQILGQKVEFLVSFYNNEISEKSEIFDDQFSVERPDGSNFTLKIRSTKLEDSAMYFCASSQSMGAGEVTQYFGPGTRLLVL.

CDR3 nucleotides: TGTGCCTGGAGTACCCAGGGGTCCGGGGAGCTGTTTTTT. Protein: CAWSTQGSGELFF. The chain has TRBV30 and TRBJ2-2; a weak D match, TRBD1 (6 bases). This CDR3 is 13 amino acids long. The V gene lost 2 bases and the J gene lost 6 bases, with 10 bases spanning the gap. Germline CDR1 GTSNPN, CDR2 SVGIG (reference sequence).

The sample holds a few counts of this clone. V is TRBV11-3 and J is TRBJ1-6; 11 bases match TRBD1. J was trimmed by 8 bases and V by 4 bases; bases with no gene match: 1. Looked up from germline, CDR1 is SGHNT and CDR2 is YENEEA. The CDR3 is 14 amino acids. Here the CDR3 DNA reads TGTGCCAGCAGCTGGGGACAGGGGGATTCACCCCTCCACTTT. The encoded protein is CASSWGQGDSPLHF.

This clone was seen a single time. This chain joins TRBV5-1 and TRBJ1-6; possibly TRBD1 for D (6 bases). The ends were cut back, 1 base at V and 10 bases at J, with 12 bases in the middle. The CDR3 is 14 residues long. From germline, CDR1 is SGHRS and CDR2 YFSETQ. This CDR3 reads CASSLTYRESPLHF. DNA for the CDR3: TGCGCCAGCAGCTTGACGTACAGGGAATCACCCCTCCACTTT.

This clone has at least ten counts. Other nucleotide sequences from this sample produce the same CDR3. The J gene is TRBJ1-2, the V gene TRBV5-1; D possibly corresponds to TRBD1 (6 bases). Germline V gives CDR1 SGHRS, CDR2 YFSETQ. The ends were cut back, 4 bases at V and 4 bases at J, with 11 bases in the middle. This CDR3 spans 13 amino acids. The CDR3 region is CASSQGGGYGYTF. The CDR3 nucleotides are TGCGCCAGCAGCCAAGGAGGGGGCTATGGCTACACCTTC.

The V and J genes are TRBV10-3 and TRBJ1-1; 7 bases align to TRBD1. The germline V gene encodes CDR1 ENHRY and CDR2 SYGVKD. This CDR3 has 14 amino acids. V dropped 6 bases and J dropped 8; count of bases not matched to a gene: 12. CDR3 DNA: TGTGCCATCAGAGTACTCGGGACAGCTATAGAAGCTTTCTTT. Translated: CAIRVLGTAIEAFF.

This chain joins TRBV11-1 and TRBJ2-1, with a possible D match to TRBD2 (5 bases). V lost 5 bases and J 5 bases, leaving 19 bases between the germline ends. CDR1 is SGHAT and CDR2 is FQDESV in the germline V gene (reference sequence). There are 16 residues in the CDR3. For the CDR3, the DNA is TGTGCCAGCAGCGACGGTCTAGCCTTGAAGCACAATGAGCAGTTCTTC. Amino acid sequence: CASSDGLALKHNEQFF.

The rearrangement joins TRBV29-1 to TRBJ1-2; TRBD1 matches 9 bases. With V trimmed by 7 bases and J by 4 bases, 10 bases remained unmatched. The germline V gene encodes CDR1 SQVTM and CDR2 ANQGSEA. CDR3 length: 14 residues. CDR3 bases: TGCAGCGCCAGCCCGACAGGGGGATCCTATGGCTACACCTTC. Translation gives CSASPTGGSYGYTF.

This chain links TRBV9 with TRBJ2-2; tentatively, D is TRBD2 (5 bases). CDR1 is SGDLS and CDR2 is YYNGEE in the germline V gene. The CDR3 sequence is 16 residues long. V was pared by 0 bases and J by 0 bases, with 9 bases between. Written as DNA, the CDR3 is TGTGCCAGCAGCGTAGTCCCCGGGACGAACACCGGGGAGCTGTTTTTT. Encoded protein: CASSVVPGTNTGELFF.

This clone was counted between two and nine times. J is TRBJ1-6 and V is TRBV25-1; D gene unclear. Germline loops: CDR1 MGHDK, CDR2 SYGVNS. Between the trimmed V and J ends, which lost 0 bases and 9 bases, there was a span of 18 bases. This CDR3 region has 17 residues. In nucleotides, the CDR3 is TGTGCCAGCAGTGAATATTCTGGGCAGTGGGTCGGTTCACCCCTCCACTTT. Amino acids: CASSEYSGQWVGSPLHF.

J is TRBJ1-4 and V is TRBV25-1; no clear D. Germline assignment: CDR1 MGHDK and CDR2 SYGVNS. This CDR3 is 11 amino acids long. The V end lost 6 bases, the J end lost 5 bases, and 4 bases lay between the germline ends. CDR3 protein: CASRINEKLFF. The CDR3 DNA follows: TGTGCCAGCAGGATAAATGAAAAACTGTTTTTT.

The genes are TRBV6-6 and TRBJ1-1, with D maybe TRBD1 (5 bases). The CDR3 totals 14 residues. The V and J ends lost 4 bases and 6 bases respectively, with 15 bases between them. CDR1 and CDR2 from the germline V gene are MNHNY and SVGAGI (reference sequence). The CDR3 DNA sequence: TGTGCCAGCAGTTTAGGGGTGGGTACCTCTGAAGCTTTCTTT. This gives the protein CASSLGVGTSEAFF.

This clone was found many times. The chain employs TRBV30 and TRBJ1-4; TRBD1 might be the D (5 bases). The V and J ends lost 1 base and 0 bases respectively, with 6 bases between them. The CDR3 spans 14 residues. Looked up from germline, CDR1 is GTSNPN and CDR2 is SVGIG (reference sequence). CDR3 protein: CAWSGQSTNEKLFF. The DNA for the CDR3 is TGTGCCTGGAGTGGACAGTCAACTAATGAAAAACTGTTTTTT.

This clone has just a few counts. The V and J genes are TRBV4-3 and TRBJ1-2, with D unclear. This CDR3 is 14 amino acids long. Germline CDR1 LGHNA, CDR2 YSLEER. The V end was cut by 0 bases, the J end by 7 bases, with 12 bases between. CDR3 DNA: TGCGCCAGCAGCCAAGAAGGCACGGAGCGTGGCTACACCTTC. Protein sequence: CASSQEGTERGYTF.

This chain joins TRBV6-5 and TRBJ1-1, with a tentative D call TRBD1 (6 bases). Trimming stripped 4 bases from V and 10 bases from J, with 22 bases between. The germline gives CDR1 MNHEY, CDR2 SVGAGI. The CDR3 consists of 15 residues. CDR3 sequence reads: CASSSPTRDKRGAFF. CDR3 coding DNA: TGTGCCAGCAGTTCCCCTACCCGGGACAAACGGGGAGCTTTCTTT.

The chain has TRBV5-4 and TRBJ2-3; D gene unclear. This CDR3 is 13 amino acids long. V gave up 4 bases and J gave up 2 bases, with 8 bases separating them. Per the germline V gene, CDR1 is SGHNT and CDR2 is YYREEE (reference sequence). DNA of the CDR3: TGTGCCAGCAGCCTTTCCCCCACAGATACGCAGTATTTT. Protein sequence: CASSLSPTDTQYF. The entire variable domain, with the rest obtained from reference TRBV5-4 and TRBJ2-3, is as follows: ETGVTQSPTHLIKTRGQQVTLRCSSQSGHNTVSWYQQALGQGPQFIFQYYREEENGRGNFPPRFSGLQFPNYSSELNVNALELDDSALYLCASSLSPTDTQYFGPGTRLTVL.

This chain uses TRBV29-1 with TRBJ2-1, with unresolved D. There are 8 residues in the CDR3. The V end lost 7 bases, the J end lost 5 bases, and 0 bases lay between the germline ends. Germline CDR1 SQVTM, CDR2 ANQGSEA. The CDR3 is CSDNEQFF. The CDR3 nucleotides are TGCAGCGACAATGAGCAGTTCTTC.

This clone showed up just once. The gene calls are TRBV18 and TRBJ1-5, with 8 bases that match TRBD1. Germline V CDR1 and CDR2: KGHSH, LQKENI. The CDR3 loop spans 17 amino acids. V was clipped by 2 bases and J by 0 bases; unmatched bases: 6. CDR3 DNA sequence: TGTGCCAGCTCACCAACAGGGGGACCTTATAGCAATCAGCCCCAGCATTTT. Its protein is CASSPTGGPYSNQPQHF. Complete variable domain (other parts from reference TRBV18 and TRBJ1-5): NAGVMQNPRHLVRRRGQEARLRCSPMKGHSHVYWYRQLPEEGLKFMVYLQKENIIDESGMPKERFSAEFPKEGPSILRIQQVVRGDSAAYFCASSPTGGPYSNQPQHFGDGTRLSIL.

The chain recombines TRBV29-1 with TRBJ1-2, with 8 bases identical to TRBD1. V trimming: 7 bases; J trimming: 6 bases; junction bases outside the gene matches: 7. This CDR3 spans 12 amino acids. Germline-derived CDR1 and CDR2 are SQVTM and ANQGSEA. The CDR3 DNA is TGCAGCGCCTGGACAGGGAAAGATGGCTACACCTTC. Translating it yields CSAWTGKDGYTF. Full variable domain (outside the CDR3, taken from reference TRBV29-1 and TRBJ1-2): SAVISQKPSRDICQRGTSLTIQCQVDSQVTMMFWYRQQPGQSLTLIATANQGSEATYESGFVIDKFPISRPNLTFSTLTVSNMSPEDSSIYLCSAWTGKDGYTFGSGTRLTVV.

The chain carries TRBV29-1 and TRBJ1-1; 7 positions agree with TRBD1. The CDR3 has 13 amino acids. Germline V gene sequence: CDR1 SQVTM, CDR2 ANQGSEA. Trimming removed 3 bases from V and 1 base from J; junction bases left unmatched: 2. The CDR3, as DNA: TGCAGCGTTGATAACAGGGGGAACACTGAAGCTTTCTTT. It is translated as CSVDNRGNTEAFF.

The CDR3 nucleotides are TGTGCCAGCAGCTTGTGGCAGTCAGAGACCCAGTACTTC. Its translation is CASSLWQSETQYF. V gene TRBV5-6 combines with J gene TRBJ2-5; D ambiguous. CDR1 SGHDT and CDR2 YYEEEE come from the germline V gene. This CDR3 has 13 amino acids. V dropped 1 base and J dropped 4 bases, with 8 bases sitting between them.

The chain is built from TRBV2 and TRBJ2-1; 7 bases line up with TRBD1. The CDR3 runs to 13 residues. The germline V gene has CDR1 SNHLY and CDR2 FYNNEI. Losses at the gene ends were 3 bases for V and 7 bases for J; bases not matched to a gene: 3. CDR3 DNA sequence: TGTGCCAGCAGTGACCAGACAGGGAATGAGCAGTTCTTC. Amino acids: CASSDQTGNEQFF.

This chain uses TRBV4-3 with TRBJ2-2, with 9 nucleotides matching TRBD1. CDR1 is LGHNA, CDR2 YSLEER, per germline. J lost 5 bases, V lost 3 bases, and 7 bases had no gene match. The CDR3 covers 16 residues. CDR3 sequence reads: CASSHPPGTGTGELFF. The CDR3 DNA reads TGCGCCAGCAGCCATCCCCCCGGGACAGGGACCGGGGAGCTGTTTTTT.

The CDR3 region has the DNA TGCAGCGTAGGGGAAGGTGGGACTGAAGCTTTCTTT. It translates to CSVGEGGTEAFF. The chain uses TRBV29-1 and TRBJ1-1, with D tentatively TRBD1 (5 bases). Germline V lookup: CDR1 SQVTM, CDR2 ANQGSEA. The CDR3 spans 12 residues. V was trimmed by 6 bases and J by 5 bases, leaving 13 bases between them.

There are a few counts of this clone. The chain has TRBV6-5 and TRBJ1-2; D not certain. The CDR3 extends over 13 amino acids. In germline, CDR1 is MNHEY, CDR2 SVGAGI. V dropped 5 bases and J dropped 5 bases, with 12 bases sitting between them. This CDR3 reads CASSRSRDYGYTF. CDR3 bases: TGTGCCAGCAGTCGATCTAGAGATTATGGCTACACCTTC.

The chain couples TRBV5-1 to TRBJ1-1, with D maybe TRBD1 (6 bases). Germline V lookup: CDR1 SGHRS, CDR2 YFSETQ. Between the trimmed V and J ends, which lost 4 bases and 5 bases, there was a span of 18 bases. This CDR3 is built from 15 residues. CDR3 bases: TGCGCCAGCAGCGTTATTTCCGGGACAACAACTGAAGCTTTCTTT. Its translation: CASSVISGTTTEAFF. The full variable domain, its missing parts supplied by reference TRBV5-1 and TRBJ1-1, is KAGVTQTPRYLIKTRGQQVTLSCSPISGHRSVSWYQQTPGQGLQFLFEYFSETQRNKGNFPGRFSGRQFSNSRSEMNVSTLELGDSALYLCASSVISGTTTEAFFGQGTRLTVV.